A selection of T cell receptor beta chains follows, all from one sample in a study of OX40 agonist ivuxolimab in advanced cancers. The data were produced by immunoSEQ multiplex PCR, yet TCRdb's version contains in-frame clones alone and is incomplete. The data contain under 55,000 clones, roughly nine tenths of them seen just once; the ten biggest clones take up approximately 7%. The sample here was CD4+ or CD8+ T cells sorted from blood, taken in a trial of the OX40 agonist ivuxolimab. These receptors originate from an adult with an advanced solid tumor such as melanoma, head and neck, liver or kidney cancer. The CDR3 runs from the conserved cysteine through the conserved F or W. Each record gives: V gene, J gene, CDR3 protein.

V gene: TRBV6-1; J gene: TRBJ1-5; CDR3 protein: CASSGLATGSNQPQHF
V gene: TRBV5-6; J gene: TRBJ2-7; CDR3 protein: CASSLNDPLYEQYF
V gene: TRBV28; J gene: TRBJ1-1; CDR3 protein: CASSFGDSRVYTEAFF
V gene: TRBV5-1; J gene: TRBJ2-5; CDR3 protein: CASSSSSMGETQYF
V gene: TRBV30; J gene: TRBJ1-2; CDR3 protein: CAWSVRRSTNYGYTF
V gene: TRBV18; J gene: TRBJ1-4; CDR3 protein: CASSNFFGLTNEKLFF
V gene: TRBV5-4; J gene: TRBJ1-1; CDR3 protein: CASRVKGAAEAFF
V gene: TRBV18; J gene: TRBJ2-1; CDR3 protein: CASSPPTGLQFF
V gene: TRBV5-4; J gene: TRBJ1-6; CDR3 protein: CASSLAGAGNSPLHF
V gene: TRBV6-1; J gene: TRBJ1-5; CDR3 protein: CASRPGYGDQPQHF
V gene: TRBV2; J gene: TRBJ1-2; CDR3 protein: CASETGQGSYGYTF
V gene: TRBV5-1; J gene: TRBJ2-5; CDR3 protein: CASSWTRGETQYF
V gene: TRBV5-1; J gene: TRBJ2-5; CDR3 protein: CASLCRRVSVYVKETQYF
V gene: TRBV29-1; J gene: TRBJ2-7; CDR3 protein: CSVSFQYSIYEQYF
V gene: TRBV5-1; J gene: TRBJ1-3; CDR3 protein: CASSITGSGNTIYF
V gene: TRBV6-5; J gene: TRBJ2-5; CDR3 protein: CASSYSGQGPLETQYF
V gene: TRBV10-3; J gene: TRBJ1-2; CDR3 protein: CAISESGQGKGYTF
V gene: TRBV7-9; J gene: TRBJ1-1; CDR3 protein: CASSSGGRRAVTEAFF
V gene: TRBV27; J gene: TRBJ1-3; CDR3 protein: CASRGPGNTIYF
V gene: TRBV5-1; J gene: TRBJ1-1; CDR3 protein: CASSPGTGWGTEAFF
V gene: TRBV18; J gene: TRBJ2-1; CDR3 protein: CASSGTKGLGEQFF
V gene: TRBV9; J gene: TRBJ1-1; CDR3 protein: CASSPRTGVETEAFF
V gene: TRBV4-1; J gene: TRBJ2-3; CDR3 protein: CASSQGGGDTQYF
V gene: TRBV14; J gene: TRBJ1-1; CDR3 protein: CASSQVKLRDTEAFF
V gene: TRBV14; J gene: TRBJ1-5; CDR3 protein: CASSQGLGSNQPQHF
V gene: TRBV6-1; J gene: TRBJ1-1; CDR3 protein: CASSPRTGNTEAFF
V gene: TRBV27; J gene: TRBJ2-2; CDR3 protein: CASSRRNTGELFF
V gene: TRBV9; J gene: TRBJ1-3; CDR3 protein: CASSVPPNTIYF
V gene: TRBV5-1; J gene: TRBJ2-5; CDR3 protein: CASETGTGLETQYF
V gene: TRBV5-6; J gene: TRBJ1-5; CDR3 protein: CASSRTGINQPQHF
V gene: TRBV6-6; J gene: TRBJ1-2; CDR3 protein: CATLRGSGYTF
V gene: TRBV18; J gene: TRBJ1-1; CDR3 protein: CASFFSHSRNTEAFF
V gene: TRBV7-8; J gene: TRBJ1-1; CDR3 protein: CASSLLPSANTEAFF
V gene: TRBV19; J gene: TRBJ1-5; CDR3 protein: CASSISLDTQPQHF
V gene: TRBV11-2; J gene: TRBJ1-1; CDR3 protein: CASSFSRDTEAFF
V gene: TRBV27; J gene: TRBJ1-6; CDR3 protein: CATRTGGGGSPLHF
V gene: TRBV9; J gene: TRBJ2-3; CDR3 protein: CASSVGATSRIDTQYF
V gene: TRBV6-1; J gene: TRBJ2-5; CDR3 protein: CASSRETEPQETQYF
V gene: TRBV5-6; J gene: TRBJ1-5; CDR3 protein: CASSTGPAEKPQHF
V gene: TRBV18; J gene: TRBJ1-1; CDR3 protein: CASSPLDRGTEAFF